These T cell receptor beta chains were read from a single sample in a study of Graves' ophthalmopathy and Graves' hyperthyroidism. TCRdb called the multiplex PCR reads again in MiXCR, with one record for every CDR3 protein. The data contain around 1,200,000 distinct CDR3 sequences, 36% of them singletons. What was sequenced was peripheral blood or thyroid tissue (not recorded which). The receptors here all came from an adult man with Graves' hyperthyroidism. CDR3s include the opening cysteine and the closing phenylalanine or tryptophan. Each record gives: V gene, D gene, J gene, clone size, CDR3 DNA, CDR3 protein. D genes are given only for firm matches. The size of a clone is reported for some rows only, either as once, few or many, or as a class for expanded clones.

V gene: TRBV11-2; D gene: .; J gene: TRBJ2-5; clone size: .; CDR3 DNA: TGTGCCAGCAGCTTAGGGTCGCGCGGGACTCAAGAGACCCAGTACTTC; CDR3 protein: CASSLGSRGTQETQYF
V gene: TRBV7-9; D gene: .; J gene: TRBJ1-2; clone size: many; CDR3 DNA: TGTGCCAGCAGCGACGGAGGGGTGCGGCAGGATGGCTACACCTTC; CDR3 protein: CASSDGGVRQDGYTF
V gene: TRBV5-1; D gene: .; J gene: TRBJ1-2; clone size: many; CDR3 DNA: TGCGCCAGCAGCTTAACCAGGGATGGCTACACCTTC; CDR3 protein: CASSLTRDGYTF
V gene: TRBV29-1; D gene: .; J gene: TRBJ1-2; clone size: many; CDR3 DNA: TGCAGCGTCGGAGAGGGAGGGTATGGCTACACCTTC; CDR3 protein: CSVGEGGYGYTF
V gene: TRBV7-9; D gene: .; J gene: TRBJ2-7; clone size: .; CDR3 DNA: TGTGCCAGCAGCCCCAACCGAGTGCCAGGCAGCGAGCAGTACTTC; CDR3 protein: CASSPNRVPGSEQYF
V gene: TRBV20-1; D gene: .; J gene: TRBJ2-7; clone size: few; CDR3 DNA: TGCAGTGCTAGACCGTCTACCACAACCTCAAACCCCTACGAGCAGTACTTC; CDR3 protein: CSARPSTTTSNPYEQYF
V gene: TRBV6-5; D gene: .; J gene: TRBJ1-5; clone size: many; CDR3 DNA: TGTGCCAGTAGGGGCTTTAGCAATCAGCCCCAGCATTTT; CDR3 protein: CASRGFSNQPQHF
V gene: TRBV9; D gene: TRBD1; J gene: TRBJ2-2; clone size: .; CDR3 DNA: TGTGCCAGCAGCGCAGGGGGCGTTTTCACCGGGGAGCTGTTTTTT; CDR3 protein: CASSAGGVFTGELFF
V gene: TRBV24-1; D gene: .; J gene: TRBJ1-2; clone size: .; CDR3 DNA: TGTGCCACCAGTGGCTTGGGGCCAGTGGGCTATGGCTACACCTTC; CDR3 protein: CATSGLGPVGYGYTF
V gene: TRBV19; D gene: .; J gene: TRBJ1-2; clone size: .; CDR3 DNA: TGTGCAAGCTTGGCGACTAGCGGGTTCTATGGCTACACCTTC; CDR3 protein: CASLATSGFYGYTF
V gene: TRBV7-8; D gene: TRBD1; J gene: TRBJ1-5; clone size: large; CDR3 DNA: TGTGCCAGCAGCCAGGGACAGGGGCCTGGATGGCCCCAGCATTTT; CDR3 protein: CASSQGQGPGWPQHF
V gene: TRBV29-1; D gene: TRBD2; J gene: TRBJ2-6; clone size: .; CDR3 DNA: TGCGCGGGACTAGCGGGGACCCCGAACGTCCTGACTTTC; CDR3 protein: CAGLAGTPNVLTF
V gene: TRBV10-3; D gene: TRBD1; J gene: TRBJ2-7; clone size: many; CDR3 DNA: TGTGCCGATTGGCAGAGCGACAGGGGGTACTACGAGCAGTACTTC; CDR3 protein: CADWQSDRGYYEQYF
V gene: TRBV7-6; D gene: TRBD1; J gene: TRBJ2-7; clone size: many; CDR3 DNA: TGTGCCAGCAGCTTAACCGGGACAGGGGACCACGAGCAGTACTTC; CDR3 protein: CASSLTGTGDHEQYF
V gene: TRBV20-1; D gene: TRBD1; J gene: TRBJ2-7; clone size: few; CDR3 DNA: TGCAGTGCTAGACAAAGACAGGGGCCGACCTACGAGCAGTACTTC; CDR3 protein: CSARQRQGPTYEQYF
V gene: TRBV20-1; D gene: TRBD1; J gene: TRBJ2-7; clone size: many; CDR3 DNA: TGCAGTGCTACCCCGGACAGGGGCGAGCAGTACTTC; CDR3 protein: CSATPDRGEQYF
V gene: TRBV28; D gene: .; J gene: TRBJ1-6; clone size: .; CDR3 DNA: TGTGCCAGCAGTTCTGGACCGCTAAATTCACCCCTCCACTTT; CDR3 protein: CASSSGPLNSPLHF
V gene: TRBV9; D gene: TRBD2; J gene: TRBJ2-5; clone size: many; CDR3 DNA: TGTGCCAGCAGCGTAGCAACTAGCGGGAAACAAGAGACCCAGTACTTC; CDR3 protein: CASSVATSGKQETQYF
V gene: TRBV29-1; D gene: .; J gene: TRBJ1-3; clone size: many; CDR3 DNA: TGCAGCGTTTGGTCGGGAAACACCATATATTTT; CDR3 protein: CSVWSGNTIYF
V gene: TRBV2; D gene: .; J gene: TRBJ2-5; clone size: many; CDR3 DNA: TGTGCCAGCGAAGGTGCTAATCAAGAGACCCAGTACTTC; CDR3 protein: CASEGANQETQYF
V gene: TRBV10-3; D gene: TRBD2; J gene: TRBJ2-7; clone size: many; CDR3 DNA: TGTGCCATCAAAGGGACGGAGCGGGAGGGAACCTCCTACGAGCAGTACTTC; CDR3 protein: CAIKGTEREGTSYEQYF
V gene: TRBV19; D gene: .; J gene: TRBJ1-1; clone size: many; CDR3 DNA: TGTGCCAGTAGTTGGTCCCCAGAGAACACTGAAGCTTTCTTT; CDR3 protein: CASSWSPENTEAFF
V gene: TRBV15; D gene: .; J gene: TRBJ1-1; clone size: many; CDR3 DNA: TGTGCCACCAGCAGAGTGGGGGGCGGCACTGAAGCTTTCTTT; CDR3 protein: CATSRVGGGTEAFF
V gene: TRBV11-1; D gene: TRBD2; J gene: TRBJ2-5; clone size: .; CDR3 DNA: TGTGCCAGCAGCCCTCTACTAGCGGGAGTGAACTCCCAAGAGACCCAGTACTTC; CDR3 protein: CASSPLLAGVNSQETQYF
V gene: TRBV2; D gene: .; J gene: TRBJ1-1; clone size: .; CDR3 DNA: TGTGCCAGCAGTGTTGAGGCTCTCAGGAACACTGAAGCTTTCTTT; CDR3 protein: CASSVEALRNTEAFF
V gene: TRBV12-3/TRBV12-4; D gene: .; J gene: TRBJ1-1; clone size: .; CDR3 DNA: TGTGCCAGCAGACGAACCGGGACGGATAACACTGAAGCTTTCTTT; CDR3 protein: CASRRTGTDNTEAFF
V gene: TRBV25-1; D gene: .; J gene: TRBJ2-2; clone size: .; CDR3 DNA: TGTGCCAGCAGTTATCGGGGCGGGAACGGGGAGCTGTTTTTT; CDR3 protein: CASSYRGGNGELFF
V gene: TRBV24-1; D gene: TRBD1; J gene: TRBJ2-5; clone size: .; CDR3 DNA: TGTGCCACCAGTGGTGAGGGGGCGGGTTTGGCCCAGTACTTC; CDR3 protein: CATSGEGAGLAQYF
V gene: TRBV7-9; D gene: .; J gene: TRBJ2-7; clone size: .; CDR3 DNA: TGTGCCAGCAGCTTACCAGGCGTTGCCGAGCAGTACTTC; CDR3 protein: CASSLPGVAEQYF
V gene: TRBV10-3; D gene: .; J gene: TRBJ2-7; clone size: few; CDR3 DNA: TGTGCCAGCAGTTACGGCAGGGTGCTCGAGCAGTACTTC; CDR3 protein: CASSYGRVLEQYF
V gene: TRBV10-3; D gene: TRBD1; J gene: TRBJ1-2; clone size: .; CDR3 DNA: TGTGCCATCAGTCCGGGACAGGGGGGGAAATATGGCTACACCTTC; CDR3 protein: CAISPGQGGKYGYTF
V gene: TRBV28; D gene: TRBD1; J gene: TRBJ2-7; clone size: .; CDR3 DNA: TGTGCCAGCAGCCGATCGGACAGGGGACATCGCCAGGGCTACTACGAGCAGTACTTC; CDR3 protein: CASSRSDRGHRQGYYEQYF
V gene: TRBV6-6; D gene: TRBD2; J gene: TRBJ2-5; clone size: many; CDR3 DNA: TGTGCCAGCAGGAGTAGCGGGATAGAGACCCAGTACTTC; CDR3 protein: CASRSSGIETQYF
V gene: TRBV6-6; D gene: TRBD2; J gene: TRBJ2-7; clone size: few; CDR3 DNA: TGTGCCAGCAGTTACTCAAGACTAGCGGGAGTGTTCGAGCAGTACTTC; CDR3 protein: CASSYSRLAGVFEQYF